This T cell receptor beta chain was identified during a study of blood T cell repertoires in COVID-19. Study context: Sites in the United States, Italy and Spain provided acute and convalescent COVID-19 samples.

V gave up 5 bases and J gave up 8 bases; unmatched junction bases: 8. CDR3 length: 15 residues. Germline CDR1 reads MNHEY; CDR2 reads SVGEGT. Data came from immunoSEQ multiplex PCR; TCRdb stores just in-frame clones and leaves some out. This table holds fewer than 85,000 clones, 79% found once. The receptor was isolated from a man in his sixties with active or convalescent COVID-19. This sequence joins TRBV6-2 or TRBV6-3 and TRBJ2-1; TRBD1 aligns across 11 bases. Sequenced: peripheral blood. The CDR3 sequence is CASSTRTGGRDEQFF. The CDR3 region has the DNA TGTGCCAGCAGTACGAGGACAGGGGGCAGGGATGAGCAGTTCTTC.